This is a list of T cell receptor beta chains from one sample in a study of identical twins. TCRdb re-derived calls from the 5' RACE reads in MiXCR, one entry per CDR3 protein. The sample includes about 550,000 distinct CDR3 sequences, around 22% seen only once; the top ten take approximately 0.48%. The sample was also linked to a second study, of yellow fever vaccine responses in identical twins.

Sequencing used CD4+ T cells sorted from blood. The receptors shown here come from a woman aged 18-29 years in good health. Both conserved end residues are part of each CDR3. Each record gives: V gene, clone size, J gene, D gene, CDR3 DNA, CDR3 protein. The D gene is left open where the match is weak. A clone size is listed for some rows: how often the clone was seen (once, few, many), or a class if it is expanded.

v_call: TRBV7-8; clone_size: -; j_call: TRBJ2-2; d_call: -; cdr3_nt: TGTGCCAGCAGCTTAGTTACCACAAACACCGGGGAGCTGTTTTTT; cdr3_aa: CASSLVTTNTGELFF
v_call: TRBV2; clone_size: -; j_call: TRBJ2-1; d_call: TRBD2; cdr3_nt: TGTGCCAGCTCAAAGCGGGGAGCCTACAATGAGCAGTTCTTC; cdr3_aa: CASSKRGAYNEQFF
v_call: TRBV24-1; clone_size: -; j_call: TRBJ2-5; d_call: -; cdr3_nt: TGTGCCACCAGTGATTTGCGTTTACAAGAGACCCAGTACTTC; cdr3_aa: CATSDLRLQETQYF
v_call: TRBV10-3; clone_size: -; j_call: TRBJ2-3; d_call: TRBD2; cdr3_nt: TGTGCCATCAGTCGGACTAGCGGCACCACAGATACGCAGTATTTT; cdr3_aa: CAISRTSGTTDTQYF
v_call: TRBV6-5; clone_size: -; j_call: TRBJ2-6; d_call: TRBD1; cdr3_nt: TGTGCCAGCAGTTCAGGGACAGGGGCGGCTGGGGCCAACGTCCTGACTTTC; cdr3_aa: CASSSGTGAAGANVLTF
v_call: TRBV4-2; clone_size: few; j_call: TRBJ1-1; d_call: TRBD1; cdr3_nt: TGTGCCAGCAGCCAGGACAGGAGGAACACTGAAGCTTTCTTT; cdr3_aa: CASSQDRRNTEAFF
v_call: TRBV12-3/TRBV12-4; clone_size: few; j_call: TRBJ2-2; d_call: TRBD2; cdr3_nt: TGTGCCAGTCTCGGAGCGGGGCTAGCGGGGGGAACCGGGGAGCTGTTTTTT; cdr3_aa: CASLGAGLAGGTGELFF
v_call: TRBV19; clone_size: few; j_call: TRBJ2-7; d_call: TRBD2; cdr3_nt: TGTGCCAGTAGTCTAGCTGGACTAGAGACGGTGCAGTACTTC; cdr3_aa: CASSLAGLETVQYF
v_call: TRBV5-1; clone_size: once; j_call: TRBJ2-4; d_call: TRBD1; cdr3_nt: TGCGCCAGCAGCTGGACAGGGATAGCCAAAAACATTCAGTACTTC; cdr3_aa: CASSWTGIAKNIQYF
v_call: TRBV5-5; clone_size: -; j_call: TRBJ2-2; d_call: -; cdr3_nt: TGTGCCAGCAGCTTGGGATCTAGCGACGGTGCAGGGGGGGAGCTGTTTTTT; cdr3_aa: CASSLGSSDGAGGELFF
v_call: TRBV11-2; clone_size: -; j_call: TRBJ2-7; d_call: -; cdr3_nt: TGTGCCAGCAGCTCCCCCCCGGCTAGTACGGATGAGCAGTACTTC; cdr3_aa: CASSSPPASTDEQYF
v_call: TRBV9; clone_size: once; j_call: TRBJ2-1; d_call: TRBD1; cdr3_nt: TGTGCCAGCAGCGTAAAAAAGGGGGGGACAGGGGAACACAATGAGCAGTTCTTC; cdr3_aa: CASSVKKGGTGEHNEQFF
v_call: TRBV10-3; clone_size: -; j_call: TRBJ2-5; d_call: -; cdr3_nt: TGTGCCATCAGTAATACGGGACACTCCCAAGAGACCCAGTACTTC; cdr3_aa: CAISNTGHSQETQYF
v_call: TRBV6-1; clone_size: -; j_call: TRBJ2-6; d_call: TRBD1; cdr3_nt: TGTGCCAGCAGCATGACAGGGGGCAATTCTGGGGCCAACGTCCTGACTTTC; cdr3_aa: CASSMTGGNSGANVLTF
v_call: TRBV6-4; clone_size: -; j_call: TRBJ2-1; d_call: -; cdr3_nt: TGTGCCAGCAGTCTGGGGATGGCTGACAATGAGCAGTTCTTC; cdr3_aa: CASSLGMADNEQFF
v_call: TRBV12-3/TRBV12-4; clone_size: few; j_call: TRBJ1-6; d_call: TRBD1; cdr3_nt: TGTGCCAGCAGTTTTGAGACAGGGTCTTCACCCCTCCACTTT; cdr3_aa: CASSFETGSSPLHF
v_call: TRBV20-1; clone_size: few; j_call: TRBJ2-1; d_call: TRBD2; cdr3_nt: TGCAGTGCTAGACGTGGAACTAGCGGAAACTACAATGAGCAGTTCTTC; cdr3_aa: CSARRGTSGNYNEQFF
v_call: TRBV11-2; clone_size: few; j_call: TRBJ2-2; d_call: -; cdr3_nt: TGTGCCAGCAGCTTTTACAGGGACGTGCCCGGGGAGCTGTTTTTT; cdr3_aa: CASSFYRDVPGELFF
v_call: TRBV20-1; clone_size: few; j_call: TRBJ2-1; d_call: -; cdr3_nt: TGCAGTGCTAACAAGGGGGTTAATGAGCAGTTCTTC; cdr3_aa: CSANKGVNEQFF
v_call: TRBV28; clone_size: -; j_call: TRBJ1-2; d_call: -; cdr3_nt: TGTGCCAGCACCTCCAGGGAGGGGCGCGGCTATGGCTACACCTTC; cdr3_aa: CASTSREGRGYGYTF
v_call: TRBV18; clone_size: -; j_call: TRBJ2-2; d_call: -; cdr3_nt: TGTGCCAGCTCACCACTACAGGGTGAGCTGTTTTTT; cdr3_aa: CASSPLQGELFF
v_call: TRBV4-1; clone_size: -; j_call: TRBJ2-5; d_call: -; cdr3_nt: TGCGCCAGCAGCCAAGGCGGAACAGGAAACCAAGAGACCCAGTACTTC; cdr3_aa: CASSQGGTGNQETQYF
v_call: TRBV29-1; clone_size: -; j_call: TRBJ1-1; d_call: -; cdr3_nt: TGCAGCGCCCCCGGGGCGGCGAACACTGAAGCTTTCTTT; cdr3_aa: CSAPGAANTEAFF
v_call: TRBV6-1; clone_size: -; j_call: TRBJ2-1; d_call: -; cdr3_nt: TGTGCCAGCAGTGAAGGCCGTTACAATGAGCAGTTCTTC; cdr3_aa: CASSEGRYNEQFF
v_call: TRBV12-3/TRBV12-4; clone_size: few; j_call: TRBJ2-1; d_call: -; cdr3_nt: TGTGCCCCAAAGGCAGGGCACCGCAATGAGCAGTTCTTC; cdr3_aa: CAPKAGHRNEQFF